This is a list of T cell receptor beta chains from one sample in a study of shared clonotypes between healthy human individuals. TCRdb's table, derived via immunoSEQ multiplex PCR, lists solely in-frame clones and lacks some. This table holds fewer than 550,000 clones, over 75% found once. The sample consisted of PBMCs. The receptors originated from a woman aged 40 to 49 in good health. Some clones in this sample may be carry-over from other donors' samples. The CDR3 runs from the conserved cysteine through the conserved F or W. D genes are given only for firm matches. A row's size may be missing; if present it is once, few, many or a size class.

CDR3: CASSVGDSHSPLHF
DNA: TGTGCCAGCAGCGTAGGGGACAGTCATTCACCCCTCCACTTT
J: TRBJ1-6
size: once
V: TRBV9
D: TRBD1

CDR3: CAISAAGGNTGELFF
DNA: TGTGCCATCAGTGCCGCAGGGGGCAACACCGGGGAGCTGTTTTTT
J: TRBJ2-2
size: -
V: TRBV10-3
D: TRBD1

CDR3: CASKAGAGGELFF
DNA: TGTGCCAGCAAAGCGGGGGCGGGCGGGGAGCTGTTTTTT
J: TRBJ2-2
size: -
V: TRBV2
D: TRBD2

CDR3: CASSIDYSNQPQHF
DNA: TGTGCCAGTAGTATCGACTATAGCAATCAGCCCCAGCATTTT
J: TRBJ1-5
size: -
V: TRBV19
D: -

CDR3: CASSFGGHSPYEQYF
DNA: TGTGCCAGCAGTTTTGGCGGGCACAGTCCATACGAGCAGTACTTC
J: TRBJ2-7
size: once
V: TRBV28
D: -

CDR3: CASSLVTSGTREQYF
DNA: TGCGCCAGCAGCTTGGTGACTAGCGGTACTCGGGAGCAGTACTTC
J: TRBJ2-7
size: -
V: TRBV5-1
D: TRBD2

CDR3: CATSGPPGNIQYF
DNA: TGTGCCACCAGCGGCCCTCCGGGAAACATTCAGTACTTC
J: TRBJ2-4
size: -
V: TRBV15
D: -

CDR3: CASSLNSEGGELFF
DNA: TGTGCCAGCAGCTTAAATAGCGAGGGCGGGGAGCTGTTTTTT
J: TRBJ2-2
size: -
V: TRBV5-4
D: -

CDR3: CAWTQGTGNTIYF
DNA: TGTGCCTGGACGCAGGGAACTGGAAACACCATATATTTT
J: TRBJ1-3
size: -
V: TRBV30
D: -

CDR3: CASSPLHRGRADTQYF
DNA: TGTGCCAGTAGTCCCCTACACAGGGGGCGCGCAGATACGCAGTATTTT
J: TRBJ2-3
size: once
V: TRBV19
D: TRBD1

CDR3: CASSHGALAFASYEQYF
DNA: TGCGCCAGCAGCCATGGCGCCCTAGCGTTTGCCTCCTACGAGCAGTACTTC
J: TRBJ2-7
size: -
V: TRBV4-1
D: -

CDR3: CASSLLPSSTDTQYF
DNA: TGTGCCAGCAGCTTACTACCGTCTAGCACAGATACGCAGTATTTT
J: TRBJ2-3
size: -
V: TRBV4-2
D: -